Described below is a single TCR beta chain sequence and its context. Here immunoSEQ multiplex PCR was the method, and the copy in TCRdb shows in-frame clones only, minus some. The profile shows 65,000 to 70,000 clones, more than 75% of them singletons. The data originate from a study of OX40 agonist ivuxolimab in advanced cancers. Study-level information: Every 2 weeks, patients received ivuxolimab intravenously, dosed at 0.01 to 10 mg/kg.

V lost 10 bases and J lost 5, with 18 bases in between. The CDR3 is made up of 14 amino acids. Germline V lookup: CDR1 ENHRY, CDR2 SYGVKD. The receptor was derived from an adult with an advanced solid tumor such as melanoma, head and neck, liver or kidney cancer. The J gene is TRBJ2-1, the V gene TRBV10-3, with unresolved D. The material was CD4+ or CD8+ T cells sorted from blood, obtained in a trial of the OX40 agonist ivuxolimab. The CDR3 nucleotides are TGTGCCACCGTCGCCTCAGGTGGGGACAATGAGCAGTTCTTC. Protein sequence: CATVASGGDNEQFF.